This T cell receptor (beta chain) was identified in a study of blood T cell repertoires in COVID-19. Measured with immunoSEQ multiplex PCR; TCRdb has only the in-frame clones, and not every one. Altogether around 43,000 clones are present, under 90% being singletons, with the ten largest covering 20% to 25%. The receptor comes from a man between 50 and 59 years old with active COVID-19. The material sequenced was peripheral blood.

This CDR3 reads CASTNIGQGFFEQFF. The CDR3 DNA reads as TGTGCCAGCACAAACATAGGACAGGGTTTTTTCGAGCAGTTCTTC. This chain uses TRBV6-6 with TRBJ2-1; TRBD1 aligns across 8 bases. Trimming cost V 7 bases and J 10 bases; bases outside gene matches: 15. The CDR3 covers 15 residues. CDR1 and CDR2 (germline): MNHNY, SVGAGI (reference sequence).